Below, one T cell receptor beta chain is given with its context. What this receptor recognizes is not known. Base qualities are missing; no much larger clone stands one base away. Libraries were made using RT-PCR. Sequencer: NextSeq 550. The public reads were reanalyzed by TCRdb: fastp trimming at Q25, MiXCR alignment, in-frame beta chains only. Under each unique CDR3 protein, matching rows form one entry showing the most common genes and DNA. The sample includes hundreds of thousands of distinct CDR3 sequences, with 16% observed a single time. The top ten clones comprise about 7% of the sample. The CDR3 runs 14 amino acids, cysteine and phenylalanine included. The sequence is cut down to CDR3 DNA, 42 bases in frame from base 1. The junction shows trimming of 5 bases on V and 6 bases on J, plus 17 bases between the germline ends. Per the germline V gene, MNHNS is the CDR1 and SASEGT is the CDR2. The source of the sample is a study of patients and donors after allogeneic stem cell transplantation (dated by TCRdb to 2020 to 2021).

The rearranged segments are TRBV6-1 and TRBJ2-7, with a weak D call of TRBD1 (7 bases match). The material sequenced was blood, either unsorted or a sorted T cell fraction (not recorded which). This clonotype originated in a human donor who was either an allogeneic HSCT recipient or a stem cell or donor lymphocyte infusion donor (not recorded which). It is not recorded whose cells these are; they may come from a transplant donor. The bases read TGTGCCAGCAGTAGGAGGGACAGCCTCCGCGAGCAGTACTTC. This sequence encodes CASSRRDSLREQYF.